Each of the 3 T cell receptor beta chains below was sequenced from the same sample in a study of T cells in Graves' hyperthyroidism and ophthalmopathy. RNA transcripts were the template for amplifying TCR beta CDR3 regions. When the TCR CDR3 underwent first-round RT-PCR, the HTBI primer set was used. MiXCR, applied by TCRdb to the multiplex PCR reads, yields one record per CDR3 protein. The profile covers some 350,000 distinct CDR3 sequences, with 19% appearing a single time and about 3.7% taken by the ten largest. The specimen sequenced was blood. The receptors come from a woman younger than 35 with Graves' hyperthyroidism.

This clonotype showed up many times. This sequence joins TRBV5-5 and TRBJ2-2, with D possibly being TRBD2 (6 bases). The CDR3 spans 16 residues. Germline values: CDR1 SGHKS, CDR2 YYEKEE (reference sequence). V lost 0 bases to trimming and J lost 0 bases, with 9 bases between them. Here the CDR3 reads CASSLGLATNTGELFF. The CDR3, as DNA: TGTGCCAGCAGCTTGGGTCTAGCGACGAACACCGGGGAGCTGTTTTTT.

This chain links TRBV28 with TRBJ2-7, with TRBD1 matching 8 bases. This CDR3 has 15 amino acids. V lost 5 bases and J lost 3; bases outside the gene matches: 9. Germline V gives CDR1 MDHEN, CDR2 SYDVKM. CDR3 DNA sequence: TGTGCCAGCAGTACCAGGACAGGGTGGTACTACGAGCAGTACTTC. It codes for CASSTRTGWYYEQYF.

In its sample, this clonotype was seen many times. V and J are TRBV5-4 and TRBJ2-4; D call uncertain. From germline, CDR1 is SGHNT and CDR2 YYREEE (reference sequence). The V end lost 0 bases, the J end lost 8 bases, and 9 bases lay between the germline ends. This CDR3 region has 13 residues. CDR3 sequence: CASSLDKRDIQYF. The CDR3 DNA follows: TGTGCCAGCAGCTTGGACAAGCGAGACATTCAGTACTTC.